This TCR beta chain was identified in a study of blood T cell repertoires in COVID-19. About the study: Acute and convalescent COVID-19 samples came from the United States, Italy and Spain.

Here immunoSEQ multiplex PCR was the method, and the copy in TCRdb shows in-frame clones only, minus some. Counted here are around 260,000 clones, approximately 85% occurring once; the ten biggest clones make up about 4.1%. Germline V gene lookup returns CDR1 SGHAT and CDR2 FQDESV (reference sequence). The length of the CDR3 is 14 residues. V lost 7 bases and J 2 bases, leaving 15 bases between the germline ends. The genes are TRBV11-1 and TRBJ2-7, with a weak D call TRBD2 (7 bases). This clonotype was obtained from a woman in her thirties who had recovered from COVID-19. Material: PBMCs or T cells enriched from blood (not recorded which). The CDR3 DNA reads TGTGCCAGCACCCGGTGGGAGGGGGCCTACGAGCAGTACTTC. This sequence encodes CASTRWEGAYEQYF.